The sequence of this TCR beta chain was determined in a study of T cell responses to AZD1222 COVID-19 vaccine. Study-level results: After two AZD1222 doses, spike-specific TCR breadth and depth rose versus day 0.

Some clones are missing from TCRdb's copy, which holds only in-frame ones; the method was immunoSEQ multiplex PCR. The sample consists of 85,000 to 130,000 clones, roughly 87% of them appearing once. CDR1 KGHSH and CDR2 LQKENI come from the germline V gene. CDR3 length equals 19 residues. V was pared by 0 bases and J by 0 bases, with 10 bases of the junction left unmatched. A word on this clone: Its antigen is unknown.

The sequence derives from an adult who received the AZD1222 COVID-19 vaccine. This material consisted of peripheral blood, taken 28 days after the second AZD1222 dose. V gene TRBV18 combines with J gene TRBJ2-1; the match to TRBD1 covers 8 bases. Here the CDR3 reads CASSPPATGVMNSYNEQFF. In DNA, the CDR3 is TGTGCCAGCTCACCACCGGCGACAGGGGTTATGAACTCCTACAATGAGCAGTTCTTC.